This T cell receptor (beta chain) was sequenced during a study of blood T cell repertoires in COVID-19. Germline V CDR1 and CDR2: KGHSH, LQKENI. This CDR3 is 15 amino acids long. The V end lost 0 bases, the J end lost 3 bases, and 11 bases lay between the germline ends. Generated by immunoSEQ multiplex PCR, the TCRdb table keeps only in-frame clones and is missing some. Among under 50,000 clones listed, 65% to 90% were seen once. This TCR came from a man aged 35-49 years with active COVID-19. The chain carries TRBV18 and TRBJ1-2, with a tentative D call TRBD1 (5 bases). The sample comprised peripheral blood. The CDR3 DNA follows: TGTGCCAGCTCACCACCCGGGGGTCGGGACTATGGCTACACCTTC. Encoded protein: CASSPPGGRDYGYTF.